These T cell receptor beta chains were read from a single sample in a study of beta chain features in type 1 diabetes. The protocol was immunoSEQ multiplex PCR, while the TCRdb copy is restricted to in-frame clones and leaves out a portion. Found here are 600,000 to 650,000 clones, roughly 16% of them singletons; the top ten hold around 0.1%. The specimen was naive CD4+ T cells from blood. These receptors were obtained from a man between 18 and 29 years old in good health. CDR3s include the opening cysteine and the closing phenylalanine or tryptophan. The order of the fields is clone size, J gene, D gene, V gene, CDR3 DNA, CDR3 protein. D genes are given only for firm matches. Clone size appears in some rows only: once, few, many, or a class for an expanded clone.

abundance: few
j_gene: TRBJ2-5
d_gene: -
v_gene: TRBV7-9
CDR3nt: TGTGCCAGCAGCCAAGGACCCGCTGGGACCCAGTACTTC
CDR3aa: CASSQGPAGTQYF

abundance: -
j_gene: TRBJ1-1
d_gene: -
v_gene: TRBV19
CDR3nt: TGTGCCAGTAGTCCGAACAGGGCGCCTGAAGCTTTCTTT
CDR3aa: CASSPNRAPEAFF

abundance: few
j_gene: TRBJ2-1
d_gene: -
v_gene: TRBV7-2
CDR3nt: TGTGCCAGCAGCTTGTGGGGGCCAGAGCAGTTCTTC
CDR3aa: CASSLWGPEQFF

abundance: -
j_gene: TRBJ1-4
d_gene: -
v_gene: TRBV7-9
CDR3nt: TGTGCCAGCAGCTTAGTCCCCCTCGGGGGGGCTGAAAAACTGTTTTTT
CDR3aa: CASSLVPLGGAEKLFF

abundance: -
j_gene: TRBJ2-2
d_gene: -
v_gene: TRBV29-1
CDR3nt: TGCAGCATCAAACTAGCTCCGAACACCGGGGAGCTGTTTTTT
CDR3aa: CSIKLAPNTGELFF

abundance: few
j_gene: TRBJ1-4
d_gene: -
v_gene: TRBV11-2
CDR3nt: TGTGCCAGCAGCGCCGGCCGCGGGCAAAGGAAAGCTAATGAAAAACTGTTTTTT
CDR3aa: CASSAGRGQRKANEKLFF

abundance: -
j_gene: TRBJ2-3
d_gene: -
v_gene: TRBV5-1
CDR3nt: TGCGCCAGCAGCTTGTCGCGCGGGATATCCCCCCTCACAGATACGCAGTATTTT
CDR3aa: CASSLSRGISPLTDTQYF

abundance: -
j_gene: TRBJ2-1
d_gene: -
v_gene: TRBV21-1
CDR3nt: TGTGCCAGCAGCAAGGCTTCGTGGATCGATGAGCAGTTCTTC
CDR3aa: CASSKASWIDEQFF

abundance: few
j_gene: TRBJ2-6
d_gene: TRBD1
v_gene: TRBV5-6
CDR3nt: TGTGCCAGCAGCTCACCCGGACGGACAGGAGACTCTGGGGCCAACGTCCTGACTTTC
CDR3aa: CASSSPGRTGDSGANVLTF

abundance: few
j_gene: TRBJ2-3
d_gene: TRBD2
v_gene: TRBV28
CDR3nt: TGTGCCAGCAGTTTGTCTACTAGCGGGGGGTACACAGATACGCAGTATTTT
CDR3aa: CASSLSTSGGYTDTQYF

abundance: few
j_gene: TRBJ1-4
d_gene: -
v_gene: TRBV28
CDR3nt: TGTGCCAGCACCGAGTGGAATGAAAAACTGTTTTTT
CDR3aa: CASTEWNEKLFF

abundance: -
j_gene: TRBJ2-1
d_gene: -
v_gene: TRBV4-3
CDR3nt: TGCGCCAGCGGGCTCCAACAGGGGAGGGTTGAGCAGTTCTTC
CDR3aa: CASGLQQGRVEQFF

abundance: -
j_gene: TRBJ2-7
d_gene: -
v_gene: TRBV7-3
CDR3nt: TGTGCCAGCAGCCCTAGGAGCTACGAGCAGTACTTC
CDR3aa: CASSPRSYEQYF

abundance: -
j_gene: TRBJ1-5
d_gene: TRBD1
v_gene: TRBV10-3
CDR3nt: TGTGCCATCAGCACAGGGGGCGAGAGGAATCAGCCCCAGCATTTT
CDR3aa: CAISTGGERNQPQHF

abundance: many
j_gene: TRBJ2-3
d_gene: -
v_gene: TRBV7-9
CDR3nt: TGTGCCAGCAGCTTACGCGGCAGCACAGATACGCAGTATTTT
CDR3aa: CASSLRGSTDTQYF

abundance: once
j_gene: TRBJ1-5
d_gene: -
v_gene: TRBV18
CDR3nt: TGTGCCAGCTCACGGGGGGTAGTGGATCAGCCCCAGCATTTT
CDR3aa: CASSRGVVDQPQHF

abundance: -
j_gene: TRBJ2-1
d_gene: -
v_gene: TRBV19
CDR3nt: TGTGCCAGTAGTATAGGGCAGGGAACGGTAGTCAGGGGGCAGTTCTTC
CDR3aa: CASSIGQGTVVRGQFF

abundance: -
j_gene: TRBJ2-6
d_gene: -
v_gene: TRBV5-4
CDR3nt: TGTGCCAGCAGCTTGGCCCAGGCTGGGGCCAACGTCCTGACTTTC
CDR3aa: CASSLAQAGANVLTF

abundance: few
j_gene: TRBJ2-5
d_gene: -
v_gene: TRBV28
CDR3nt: TGTGCCAGCAGTTTCACCGGGATCTCTTTAGAGACCCAGTACTTC
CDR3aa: CASSFTGISLETQYF

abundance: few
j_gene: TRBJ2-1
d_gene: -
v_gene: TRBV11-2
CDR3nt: TGTGCCAGCAGCTTAGATTGGGGGGTCCACAATGAGCAGTTCTTC
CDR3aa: CASSLDWGVHNEQFF

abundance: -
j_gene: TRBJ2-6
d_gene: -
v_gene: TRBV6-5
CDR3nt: TGTGCCAGCAGCTATCAGCCGGAGCGGGCCAACGTCCTGACTTTC
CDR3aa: CASSYQPERANVLTF

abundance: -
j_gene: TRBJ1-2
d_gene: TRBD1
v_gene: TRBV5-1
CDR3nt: TGCGCCAGCAGCTGGGCCGGGACAGCTAACTATGGCTACACCTTC
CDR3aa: CASSWAGTANYGYTF

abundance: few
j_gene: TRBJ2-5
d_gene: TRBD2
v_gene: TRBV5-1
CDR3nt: TGCGCCAGCAGCTTGGAAGCGGCGGCGGGGGGGAGGAGAGAGACCCAGTACTTC
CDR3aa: CASSLEAAAGGRRETQYF

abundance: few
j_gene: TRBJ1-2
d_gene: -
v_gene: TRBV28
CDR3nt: TGTGCCAGCAGTTCCCTGGATACTCCTAACTATGGCTACACCTTC
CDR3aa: CASSSLDTPNYGYTF

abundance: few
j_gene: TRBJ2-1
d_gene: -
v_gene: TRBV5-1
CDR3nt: TGCGCCAGTTTGGGCCATTACAATGAGCAGTTCTTC
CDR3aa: CASLGHYNEQFF

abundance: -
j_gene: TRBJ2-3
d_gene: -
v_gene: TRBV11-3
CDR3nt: TGTGCCAGCAGCTTAGGGGCAGTCACAGATACGCAGTATTTT
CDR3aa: CASSLGAVTDTQYF

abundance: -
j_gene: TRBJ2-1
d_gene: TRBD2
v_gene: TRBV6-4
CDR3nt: TGTGCCAGCAGTGAGGGGAGAGCGGGATGGGGGGAGCAGTTCTTC
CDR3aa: CASSEGRAGWGEQFF

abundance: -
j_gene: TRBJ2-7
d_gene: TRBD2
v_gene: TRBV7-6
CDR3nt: TGTGCCAGCAGCTTAGGGACTAGCGGGATATACGAGCAGTACTTC
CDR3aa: CASSLGTSGIYEQYF

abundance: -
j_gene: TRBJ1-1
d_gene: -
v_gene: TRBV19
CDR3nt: TGTGCCAGTAGCAATGTGGGGACACAGAACACTGAAGCTTTCTTT
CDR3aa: CASSNVGTQNTEAFF

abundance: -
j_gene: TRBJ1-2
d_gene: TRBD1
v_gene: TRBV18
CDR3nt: TGTGCCAGCTCGCCGATACAGGGGAACTATGGCTACACCTTC
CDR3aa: CASSPIQGNYGYTF

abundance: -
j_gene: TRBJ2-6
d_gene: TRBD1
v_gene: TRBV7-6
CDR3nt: TGTGCCAGCAGCCTGGACAGGAGCTCTGGGGCCAACGTCCTGACTTTC
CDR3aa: CASSLDRSSGANVLTF

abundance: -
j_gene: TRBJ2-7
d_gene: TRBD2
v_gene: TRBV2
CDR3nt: TGTGCCAGCAGTAATCTAGCGGGAGAGGCTAAAGAGCAGTACTTC
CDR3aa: CASSNLAGEAKEQYF

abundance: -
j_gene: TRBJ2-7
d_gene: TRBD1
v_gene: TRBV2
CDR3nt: TGTGCCAGCAAAGGCGGGACAGGGGTTCCCCTCTCCGAGCAGTACTTC
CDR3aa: CASKGGTGVPLSEQYF